The entry below gives a single T cell receptor beta chain sequence along with its context. Its matching antigen is unknown. The data derive from a study of shared clonotypes between healthy human individuals. Study-wide results and caveats: Against clonotypes common to all four donors, non-shared ones had lower generation probabilities. A generally larger estimated richness was seen in naive subsets than in memory subsets.

CD8 cells regarded as naive lacked CD45RO, were positively chosen for CCR7, and omitted terminally differentiated effector memory CD45RA+ cells. Those who donated, Caucasian adults without exception, all lived in Nashville, Tennessee. In the original processing: Filtering differed since immunoSEQ provided only junctions, with no quality scores. The repertoire was sequenced with immunoSEQ multiplex PCR; TCRdb's copy has only in-frame clones and lacks some. Clonal size and the V and J genes are those of that table, whereas D and trimming came from the DNA. This repertoire shows about 2.1 million clones, about 92% found once; its top ten account for around 1.7%. Material for sequencing was naive CD8+ T cells from PBMCs. The sequence was collected from a young man in good health. Some clones in this sample may be carry-over from other donors' samples.

CDR3 sequence: CASSVPAGPNEKLFF. CDR3 DNA: TGTGCCAGCAGTGTACCCGCCGGGCCGAATGAAAAACTGTTTTTT. The chain couples TRBV2 to TRBJ1-4; D gene ambiguous. The CDR3 extends over 15 amino acids. Germline lookup yields CDR1 SNHLY and CDR2 FYNNEI. The V end was cut by 4 bases, the J end by 5 bases, with 14 bases between.